The sample holds a few counts of the clone carrying this T cell receptor (beta chain). Gene labels here are mouse ones. Read data end 4 residues before the CDR3 end; the end is taken from the germline J gene. The V gene's germline CDR1 is NSHNY and CDR2 SYGAGN. The CDR3 contains 12 residues. The data stem from a study of CD8+ T cells in alopecia areata. RNA, once extracted, was reverse transcribed into cDNA for use as the sequencing template. The repertoire was sequenced with immunoSEQ multiplex PCR; TCRdb's copy has only in-frame clones and lacks some. The record shows 200,000 to 300,000 clones for this sample, with no singletons present. The sorting of pooled cutaneous lymph node cells relied on CD4, CD8alpha, NKG2D, NKG2ACE and other markers.

The sequence was collected from a C3H/HeJ mouse with alopecia areata. For the strain, the MHC haplotype given is H2-k. Specimen: CD4+ T cells sorted from a lymph node. The chain recombines TRBV13-1 with TRBJ2-4, with D maybe TRBD1 (6 bases). The sequenced part of the CDR3 DNA is TGTGCCAGCAGTCAACAGGGAAAC. Its translation: CASSQQGN. The whole CDR3 protein reads CASSQQGNTLYF.